The T cell receptor beta chain under discussion was sequenced for a study of T-cell reconstitution after alpha-beta-depleted transplantation in children. Researchers prepared the TCRbeta library using unique molecular identifiers, the study reports. One entry per CDR3 protein, called by TCRdb with MiXCR from the PCR reads. The sample yields more than 550,000 distinct CDR3 sequences, about 10% seen once. This clonotype was counted ten times or more. The germline gene is not matched at one end of the junction; a read error may be the cause. Sequencing used PBMCs from the stem cell graft donor, obtained from the stem cell graft. The clonotype comes from a human donor who donated a stem cell graft to a child with acute myeloid leukemia.

CDR3: CSVEELAGVSF. Written as DNA, the CDR3 is TGCAGCGTTGAAGAACTAGCGGGAGTCTCCTTC. The chain employs TRBV29-1 and TRBJ2-1, with 11 bases aligning to TRBD2. Germline CDR1 is SQVTM and CDR2 is ANQGSEA. CDR3 size: 11 residues.